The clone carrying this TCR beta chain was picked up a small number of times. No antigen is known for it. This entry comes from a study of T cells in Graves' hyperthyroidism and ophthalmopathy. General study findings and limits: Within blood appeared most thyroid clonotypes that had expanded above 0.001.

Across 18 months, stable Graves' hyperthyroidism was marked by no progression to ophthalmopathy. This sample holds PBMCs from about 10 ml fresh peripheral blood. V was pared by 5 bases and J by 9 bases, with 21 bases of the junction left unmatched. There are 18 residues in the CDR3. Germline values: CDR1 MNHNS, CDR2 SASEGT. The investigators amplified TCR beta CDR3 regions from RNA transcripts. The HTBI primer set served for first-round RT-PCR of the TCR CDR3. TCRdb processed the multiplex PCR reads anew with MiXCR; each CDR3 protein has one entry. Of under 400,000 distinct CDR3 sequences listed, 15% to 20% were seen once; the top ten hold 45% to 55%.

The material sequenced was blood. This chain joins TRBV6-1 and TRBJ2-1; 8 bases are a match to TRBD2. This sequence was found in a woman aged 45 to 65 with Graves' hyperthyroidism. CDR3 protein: CASSSPARAGGLRGEQFF. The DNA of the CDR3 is TGTGCCAGCAGTTCACCGGCTCGGGCGGGGGGACTTAGGGGTGAGCAGTTCTTC.